Listed here are 27 T cell receptor beta chains from one sample, sequenced in a study of T-cell memory formation after mild COVID-19. Using its own MiXCR run on the 5' RACE reads, TCRdb lists one record per CDR3 protein. The data show 200,000 to 250,000 distinct CDR3 sequences, over 9% seen once. The sample was PBMCs or a T cell subset sorted from them (not recorded which). Receptors originate from a man aged 18 to 29 who had mild COVID-19 (a few samples of this study predate the infection). Cell type and time point are not known.

This clonotype was observed at least ten times. This chain uses TRBV7-2 with TRBJ2-1, with D tentatively TRBD2 (6 bases). Trimming took 6 bases from V and 1 from J, leaving 16 bases between them. The CDR3 runs to 16 residues. Germline V CDR1 and CDR2: SGHTA, FQGNSA. The CDR3 loop reads CASRSRGVRSYNEQFF. The CDR3 nucleotides read TGTGCCAGCAGGTCTCGCGGGGTCCGTTCCTACAATGAGCAGTTCTTC.

This chain connects TRBV6-5 to TRBJ2-6, with D unclear. CDR3 size: 15 residues. The germline V and J ends were trimmed by 10 bases and 0 bases, with 13 bases remaining between them. The germline CDR1 and CDR2 sequences are MNHEY and SVGAGI. CDR3 DNA sequence: TGTGCCACCAGACTGTACTTCTCTGGGGCCAACGTCCTGACTTTC. Translating gives CATRLYFSGANVLTF.

This clonotype occurred a few times. The gene calls are TRBV11-2 and TRBJ2-3; unclear D gene. Germline-derived CDR1 and CDR2 are SGHAT and FQNNGV. V lost 4 bases and J 6 bases, leaving 8 bases between the germline ends. The CDR3 extends over 12 amino acids. This CDR3 is CASSSSPDTQYF. In nucleotides, the CDR3 is TGTGCCAGCAGCTCAAGCCCCGATACGCAGTATTTT.

A few counts support this clonotype. This rearrangement joins TRBV18 to TRBJ2-7; a weak D match, TRBD2 (5 bases). The V gene lost 1 base and the J gene lost 5 bases, with 6 bases spanning the gap. The CDR3 has 12 residues. In germline, CDR1 is KGHSH, CDR2 LQKENI. The CDR3 spells CASSPQRDEQYF. The CDR3 DNA follows: TGTGCCAGCTCACCACAGAGGGACGAGCAGTACTTC.

This clonotype was detected many times. The V and J genes are TRBV6-5 and TRBJ2-7; D may be TRBD1 (6 bases). V lost 6 bases and J lost 4, with 22 bases in between. Germline CDR1 is MNHEY and CDR2 is SVGAGI. The length of the CDR3 is 16 residues. As DNA, the CDR3 is TGTGCCAGCAGCCAGAATCCACAGGGATCGGGATACGAGCAGTACTTC. Translating it yields CASSQNPQGSGYEQYF.

In this sample, this clonotype turned up a few times. The genes are TRBV5-1 and TRBJ2-5; D possibly corresponds to TRBD2 (6 bases). The V end was cut by 7 bases, the J end by 2 bases, with 15 bases between. Germline assignment: CDR1 SGHRS and CDR2 YFSETQ. The CDR3 loop spans 14 amino acids. The CDR3 region is CASHRGGTQETQYF. CDR3 DNA: TGCGCCAGCCATCGGGGAGGCACACAAGAGACCCAGTACTTC.

This clonotype has ten or more counts. The CDR3 here is CASSYRGAETQYF. The CDR3 DNA is TGTGCCAGCAGCTATAGGGGGGCGGAGACCCAGTACTTC. The V call is TRBV5-4, the J call TRBJ2-5, with D perhaps assigned TRBD1 or TRBD2 (6 bases each). CDR3 size: 13 residues. Germline V CDR1 and CDR2: SGHNT, YYREEE (reference sequence). Trimming stripped 3 bases from V and 5 bases from J, with 11 bases between.

This clonotype has at least ten counts. The chain has TRBV5-1 and TRBJ2-1; D may be TRBD1 (5 bases). Germline loops: CDR1 SGHRS, CDR2 YFSETQ. V lost 2 bases and J 4 bases, leaving 13 bases between the germline ends. The CDR3 sequence is 15 residues long. CDR3 nucleotides: TGCGCCAGCAGCTTATTGCAGGGCCTATACAATGAGCAGTTCTTC. Protein: CASSLLQGLYNEQFF.

This clonotype came up many times. The V gene is TRBV7-8, the J gene TRBJ2-7; 11 nucleotides line up with TRBD1. CDR3 length: 17 residues. The J segment lost 1 base and the V segment lost 5 bases, leaving 10 bases of the junction unmatched. Germline V gene data show CDR1 as SGHVS and CDR2 as FQNEAQ. The CDR3, as DNA: TGTGCCAGCAGCCGGAATCAAGGGACAGGGGGGTCCTACGAGCAGTACGTC. It specifies CASSRNQGTGGSYEQYV.

This chain links TRBV9 with TRBJ1-3; D may be TRBD1 (6 bases). Trimming took off 0 bases at V and 4 bases at J, with 17 bases between the two ends. The CDR3 sequence is 17 residues long. Germline CDR1 SGDLS, CDR2 YYNGEE. CDR3 residues: CASSVVGGLNAGNTIYF. The CDR3 DNA sequence: TGTGCCAGCAGCGTAGTAGGGGGACTCAATGCGGGAAACACCATATATTTT.

This clonotype appeared many times. The J gene is TRBJ2-5, the V gene TRBV29-1; 8 bases map to TRBD2. The CDR3 contains 12 residues. V gave up 7 bases and J gave up 3 bases; unmatched junction bases: 4. In germline, CDR1 is SQVTM, CDR2 ANQGSEA. In nucleotides, the CDR3 is TGCAGCGCGGGGGGGGCGAAAGAGACCCAGTACTTC. Translation: CSAGGAKETQYF.

The rearrangement joins TRBV5-1 to TRBJ2-7, with TRBD2 matching 11 bases. The germline gives CDR1 SGHRS, CDR2 YFSETQ. The CDR3 runs 14 residues. The trim removed 0 bases at V and 6 bases at J, leaving 2 bases unmatched. The CDR3 loop reads CASSLDGTSGEQYF. CDR3 DNA sequence: TGCGCCAGCAGCTTGGACGGGACTAGCGGCGAGCAGTACTTC.

The V and J genes are TRBV6-5 and TRBJ1-1; D call uncertain. This CDR3 is 11 amino acids long. Per germline, CDR1 MNHEY and CDR2 SVGAGI. Trimming removed 8 bases from V and 1 base from J, with 5 bases in between. The CDR3, as DNA: TGTGCCAGCGCGCGGAACACTGAAGCTTTCTTT. Protein sequence: CASARNTEAFF.

Points on this clonotype: With a much larger clone just one base away, this may be a read error. The chain recombines TRBV7-3 with TRBJ2-1, with TRBD2 matching over 9 bases. The V gene's germline CDR1 is SGHTA and CDR2 FQGTGA. The V segment lost 2 bases and the J segment 2 bases; nucleotides outside the gene matches: 1. This CDR3 contains 15 residues. For the CDR3, the DNA is TGTGCCAGCAGCTTACTAGCGGGGACCTACAATGAGCAGTTCTTC. Protein sequence: CASSLLAGTYNEQFF.

V and J are TRBV29-1 and TRBJ1-2; the match to TRBD1 covers 7 bases. Germline V gene lookup returns CDR1 SQVTM and CDR2 ANQGSEA. The CDR3 is made up of 11 amino acids. V gave up 7 bases and J gave up 7 bases; unmatched junction bases: 6. The CDR3 here is CSGRDRTGYTF. CDR3 in DNA: TGCAGCGGCCGGGACAGAACTGGCTACACCTTC. Complete variable domain (other parts from reference TRBV29-1 and TRBJ1-2): SAVISQKPSRDICQRGTSLTIQCQVDSQVTMMFWYRQQPGQSLTLIATANQGSEATYESGFVIDKFPISRPNLTFSTLTVSNMSPEDSSIYLCSGRDRTGYTFGSGTRLTVV.

Only a few counts were recorded for this clonotype. The rearrangement joins TRBV11-2 to TRBJ2-7; no firm D call. V was trimmed by 0 bases and J by 4 bases, leaving 7 bases between them. Germline values: CDR1 SGHAT, CDR2 FQNNGV. The CDR3 has 13 amino acids. The CDR3 reads CASSLDTGYEQYF. The CDR3 nucleotides read TGTGCCAGCAGCTTAGATACGGGTTACGAGCAGTACTTC.

A few counts support this clonotype. The chain joins TRBV28 to TRBJ1-6, with D uncertain. Germline V gene lookup returns CDR1 MDHEN and CDR2 SYDVKM. V was pared by 5 bases and J by 9 bases, with 17 bases between. This CDR3 is built from 15 residues. The CDR3 region is CASSPRRSLISPLHF. In nucleotides, the CDR3 is TGTGCCAGCAGTCCCCGCCGGTCCCTAATTTCACCCCTCCACTTT.

This clonotype was counted ten times or more. V usage is TRBV6-2 or TRBV6-3 and J usage is TRBJ2-7; tentatively, D is TRBD1 (6 bases). The CDR3 consists of 18 residues. V shed 7 bases and J shed 0 bases, with 25 bases lying between them. Germline V lookup: CDR1 MNHEY, CDR2 SVGEGT. The CDR3 spells CASNQPTKQGTSSYEQYV. The CDR3 DNA follows: TGTGCCAGCAACCAACCGACCAAACAGGGCACGAGCTCCTACGAGCAGTACGTC.

This chain's CDR3 is CASSPQQGLEKLFF. In nucleotides, the CDR3 is TGTGCCAGCAGCCCCCAACAGGGGCTAGAAAAACTGTTTTTT. The rearrangement links TRBV7-6 to TRBJ1-4; 7 bases line up with TRBD1. Germline V lookup: CDR1 SGHVS, CDR2 FNYEAQ. V was clipped by 5 bases and J by 8 bases; unmatched bases: 8. This CDR3 is built from 14 residues.

The V and J genes are TRBV4-1 and TRBJ2-2; no reliable D call. The germline V gene encodes CDR1 MGHRA and CDR2 YSYEKL. The CDR3 spans 13 residues. The ends were cut back, 2 bases at V and 5 bases at J, with 6 bases in the middle. The CDR3 nucleotides are TGCGCCAGCAGCCAAACCGATACCGGGGAGCTGTTTTTT. This sequence encodes CASSQTDTGELFF.

This clonotype was counted many times. V gene TRBV12-3 or TRBV12-4 combines with J gene TRBJ2-5; TRBD1 is a possible D gene (6 bases). CDR3 length: 14 residues. The V end was cut by 6 bases, the J end by 4 bases, with 15 bases between. The CDR3 spells CASRLQGDGETQYF. Here the CDR3 DNA reads TGTGCCAGCAGGTTACAGGGAGACGGAGAGACCCAGTACTTC.

This clonotype was seen at least ten times. The junction departs from germline at one end; a sequencing error may be responsible. The chain couples TRBV7-2 to TRBJ2-3, with TRBD2 as a possible D gene (5 bases). The germline CDR1 and CDR2 sequences are SGHTA and FQGNSA. CDR3 size: 13 residues. CDR3 in DNA: TGTGACAGCAGCCGGGATTGGACAGATACGCAGTATTTT. Its protein product is CDSSRDWTDTQYF. The full variable domain, rest sourced from reference TRBV7-2 and TRBJ2-3, is GAGVSQSPSNKVTEKGKDVELRCDPISGHTALYWYRQSLGQGLEFLIYFQGNSAPDKSGLPSDRFSAERTGGSVSTLTIQRTQQEDSAVYLCDSSRDWTDTQYFGPGTRLTVL.

The V and J genes are TRBV18 and TRBJ2-3; D gene ambiguous. Trimming left V 5 bases short and J 0 bases short, with 6 bases between. The germline CDR1 and CDR2 sequences are KGHSH and LQKENI. This CDR3 contains 13 residues. CDR3 loop: CASSVGSTDTQYF. The CDR3, as DNA: TGTGCCAGCTCAGTCGGAAGCACAGATACGCAGTATTTT.

This clonotype was seen a handful of times. One end of the junction is discordant with germline, which a read error may explain. The V gene is TRBV10-3, the J gene TRBJ2-5; D remains unclear. This CDR3 spans 12 amino acids. Germline-derived CDR1 and CDR2 are ENHRY and SYGVKD. The CDR3 region is CAISESLETQYF. The CDR3, as DNA: TGTGCCATCAGCGAGTCACTAGAGACCCAGTACTTC.

This clonotype was seen at least ten times. This chain connects TRBV19 to TRBJ1-4; 9 bases align to TRBD1. Germline CDR1 reads LNHDA; CDR2 reads SQIVND (reference sequence). This CDR3 is built from 15 residues. The V gene end was trimmed by 5 bases and the J gene end by 5 bases; junction bases not matched to a gene: 6. The CDR3 spells CASSPQQGANEKLFF. DNA of the CDR3: TGTGCCAGTAGTCCCCAACAGGGGGCGAATGAAAAACTGTTTTTT. Complete variable domain (other parts from reference TRBV19 and TRBJ1-4): DGGITQSPKYLFRKEGQNVTLSCEQNLNHDAMYWYRQDPGQGLRLIYYSQIVNDFQKGDIAEGYSVSREKKESFPLTVTSAQKNPTAFYLCASSPQQGANEKLFFGSGTQLSVL.

This clonotype was observed a handful of times. The chain links TRBV5-4 to TRBJ2-5; a weak D match, TRBD2 (5 bases). CDR1 and CDR2 (germline): SGHNT, YYREEE (reference sequence). The CDR3 covers 12 residues. V gave up 4 bases and J gave up 2 bases, with 6 bases separating them. CDR3 loop: CASSAGQETQYF. The CDR3 DNA sequence: TGTGCCAGCAGCGCGGGTCAAGAGACCCAGTACTTC.

This clonotype has at least ten counts. This sequence joins TRBV3-1 and TRBJ2-5; 9 positions agree with TRBD1. V lost 4 bases and J lost 1; bases outside the gene matches: 4. The CDR3 length is 15 residues. Germline CDR1 and CDR2: LGHDT and YNNKEL (reference sequence). DNA for the CDR3: TGTGCCAGCAGCCTCGGACAGGGGCCCCAAGAGACCCAGTACTTC. Its protein product is CASSLGQGPQETQYF.